Listed below are T cell receptor beta chains from one sample, sequenced in a study of blood T cell repertoires in COVID-19. The data were produced by immunoSEQ multiplex PCR, yet TCRdb's version contains in-frame clones alone and is incomplete. The data show tens of thousands of clones, approximately 89% seen once. Input material: peripheral blood. These receptors were obtained from a woman of 80 years or more with acute or convalescent COVID-19. Each CDR3 is given with its conserved first and last residue. A D gene is named only where the DNA matches it firmly. Size values are once, few and many counts, or a class for expanded clones, and some rows have none.

. | TRBJ2-5 | TRBD1 | TRBV2 | TGTGCCAGCAGTGGAGAGGACAGGACGCCCAAAGAGACCCAGTACTTC | CASSGEDRTPKETQYF
. | TRBJ2-5 | . | TRBV6-2/TRBV6-3 | TGTGCCAGCAGTTACCCCAGCGGTGTACAAGAGACCCAGTACTTC | CASSYPSGVQETQYF
. | TRBJ1-4 | . | TRBV5-4 | TGTGCCAGCAGCTTAGGCCCCACTTGGACAAACCTTAATGAAAAACTGTTTTTT | CASSLGPTWTNLNEKLFF
many | TRBJ2-5 | TRBD2 | TRBV7-7 | TGTGCTAGCAGCCTAGCGGGGGGGGGCCAAGAGACCCAGTACTTC | CASSLAGGGQETQYF
. | TRBJ1-2 | . | TRBV19 | TGTGCCAGTATCGAGAGGCCTCCCCCGAATTCCTATGGCTACACCTTC | CASIERPPPNSYGYTF
. | TRBJ1-2 | . | TRBV11-2 | TGTGCCAGCAGCTTAGCGGGGGGCGCTCTGGCTGGCTACACCTTC | CASSLAGGALAGYTF
. | TRBJ2-4 | . | TRBV7-8 | TGTGCCAGCAGCTTGGGCCGCGGGCTTGACATTCAGTACTTC | CASSLGRGLDIQYF
. | TRBJ2-5 | . | TRBV7-6 | TGTGCCAGCAGCTTAGCCACCGACAGGACAGAGACCCAGTACTTC | CASSLATDRTETQYF
. | TRBJ2-5 | . | TRBV5-1 | TGCGCCAGCAGCTTGGGGAGCGTCGGAGAGACCCAGTACTTC | CASSLGSVGETQYF
once | TRBJ2-7 | . | TRBV29-1 | TGCAGCGTATCTCAGGGGATCTACGAGCAGTACTTC | CSVSQGIYEQYF
. | TRBJ2-1 | . | TRBV3-1/TRBV3-2 | TGTGCCAGCGGAAGGCTAGAAGCTGAGCAGTTCTTC | CASGRLEAEQFF
. | TRBJ2-2 | . | TRBV7-9 | TGTGCCAGCAGCTTAACGGGAACCGGGGAGCTGTTTTTT | CASSLTGTGELFF
. | TRBJ2-1 | . | TRBV5-1 | TGCGCCAGCAGCCCGGACCGGACAGCCGGGGGGAATGAGCAGTTCTTC | CASSPDRTAGGNEQFF
. | TRBJ2-3 | . | TRBV5-1 | TGCGCCAGCAGCTTCGACAGAAGCACAGATACGCAGTATTTT | CASSFDRSTDTQYF
once | TRBJ2-7 | . | TRBV10-3 | TGTGCCATCAGCCCCGCACGAGAGAGTTGGTACTTC | CAISPARESWYF
once | TRBJ1-1 | TRBD1 | TRBV19 | TGTGCCAGTAGGTCTTCACAGGGGGCCGGGGAAGCTTTCTTT | CASRSSQGAGEAFF
once | TRBJ1-5 | . | TRBV19 | TGTGCCAGTAGTATGGAGACTCCCCAAAGCAATCAGCCCCAGCATTTT | CASSMETPQSNQPQHF
. | TRBJ2-5 | TRBD2 | TRBV30 | TGTGCCTGGAGTGGGACTAGCGGGGCGTACCAAGAGACCCAGTACTTC | CAWSGTSGAYQETQYF
. | TRBJ1-5 | . | TRBV4-1 | TGCGCCAGCAGCCAAGATGGCCAGATGGAGCAGCCCCAGCATTTT | CASSQDGQMEQPQHF
. | TRBJ2-7 | . | TRBV11-3 | TGTGCCAGCAGCTTGAACAGGGAAGGCGAGCAGTACTTC | CASSLNREGEQYF
. | TRBJ2-3 | . | TRBV6-2/TRBV6-3 | TGTGCCAGCAGTTCCTCGGGCTCCGAGGGAACGCAGTATTTT | CASSSSGSEGTQYF
once | TRBJ1-3 | . | TRBV6-5 | TGTGCCAGCAGTTACTTGAGCTCTGGAAACACCATATATTTT | CASSYLSSGNTIYF
few | TRBJ1-1 | . | TRBV19 | TGTGCCAGTAGTATGAGTGATCGAGCTTTCTTT | CASSMSDRAFF
. | TRBJ1-3 | . | TRBV14 | TGTGCCAGCAGCCAAGGGACAGCAGGAAACACCATATATTTT | CASSQGTAGNTIYF
. | TRBJ1-4 | TRBD1 | TRBV6-1 | TGTGCCAGCAGCTGGGACAGGGGATATGAAAAACTGTTTTTT | CASSWDRGYEKLFF
. | TRBJ1-2 | TRBD1 | TRBV7-2 | TGTGCCAGCAGCTTAGCGGCCGCGACAGGGGTCTACTATGGCTACACCTTC | CASSLAAATGVYYGYTF
once | TRBJ1-6 | TRBD1 | TRBV2 | TGTGCCAGCAGCCACGACAGGGCACCCTCTTCACCCCTCCACTTT | CASSHDRAPSSPLHF
. | TRBJ2-1 | TRBD2 | TRBV2 | TGTGCCAGCAGTAGCGAGCGGGGGGGGAGTGAGCAGTTCTTC | CASSSERGGSEQFF
. | TRBJ1-2 | . | TRBV2 | TGTGCCAGCACCGAGAGGGCAGACGGCGGCTACACCTTC | CASTERADGGYTF
. | TRBJ1-1 | TRBD1 | TRBV11-2 | TGTGCCAGCAGCTTACAGAGGGGGCAGAACACTGAAGCTTTCTTT | CASSLQRGQNTEAFF
. | TRBJ2-1 | . | TRBV6-1 | TGTGCCAGCAGTGAAGGCGCAATCTCCTACAATGAGCAGTTCTTC | CASSEGAISYNEQFF
. | TRBJ2-3 | TRBD2 | TRBV10-1 | TGCGCCAGCGGGGACGCGGGGGTCACCACAGATACGCAGTATTTT | CASGDAGVTTDTQYF
. | TRBJ1-1 | TRBD1 | TRBV5-1 | TGCGCCAGCAGCTCGGAACAGGGGTTGAACACTGAAGCTTTCTTT | CASSSEQGLNTEAFF
. | TRBJ2-5 | TRBD1 | TRBV2 | TGTGCCAGCAGGAGTGGGACAGGGGCTGAGACCCAGTACTTC | CASRSGTGAETQYF
. | TRBJ2-2 | . | TRBV5-1 | TGCGCCAGCAGCTTGGCACAGGGCCCCACCGGGGAGCTGTTTTTT | CASSLAQGPTGELFF
. | TRBJ2-5 | . | TRBV10-3 | TGTGCCATCAGTGCCCCCTCCGGCGGCCAAGAGACCCAGTACTTC | CAISAPSGGQETQYF